What follows are 22 T cell receptor beta chains derived from one specimen sequenced in a study of blood T cells in healthy people across ages. Through a sample-barcoded 5' primer and a J-beta primer mix, a second PCR was run for 7 to 11 cycles. TCRdb recomputed calls from the 5' RACE reads with MiXCR, one row per CDR3 protein. The sample lists 850,000 to 1,100,000 distinct CDR3 sequences, 35% to 40% occurring once. The sequenced sample was blood. All receptors come from a man between 18 and 29 years old in good health.

This clonotype was seen a handful of times. The V gene is TRBV4-3, the J gene TRBJ1-6; no clear D gene. Germline assignment: CDR1 LGHNA and CDR2 YSLEER. V was cut by 0 bases and J by 9 bases, with 15 bases left in between. This CDR3 comprises 16 residues. DNA of the CDR3: TGCGCCAGCAGCCAAGAATTAGCCCGCTTGGGTTCACCCCTCCACTTT. It is translated as CASSQELARLGSPLHF.

As DNA, the CDR3 is TGCGCCAGCAGCCAAGATCTAGCACTCAACAATGAGCAGTTCTTC. Its translation: CASSQDLALNNEQFF. This sequence joins TRBV4-3 and TRBJ2-1; a possible D gene is TRBD2 (5 bases). Germline values: CDR1 LGHNA, CDR2 YSLEER. The V gene lost 0 bases and the J gene lost 5 bases, with 11 bases spanning the gap. CDR3 length: 15 amino acids.

The chain carries TRBV20-1 and TRBJ1-2; unclear D gene. Trimming left V 6 bases short and J 4 bases short, with 9 bases between. The germline CDR1 and CDR2 sequences are DFQATT and SNEGSKA (reference sequence). CDR3 length equals 11 residues. The CDR3 sequence: CSAREVYGYTF. CDR3 in DNA: TGCAGTGCCCGTGAAGTCTATGGCTACACCTTC.

The rearrangement links TRBV4-1 to TRBJ1-6; D is unresolved. The CDR3 is made up of 16 amino acids. In germline, CDR1 is MGHRA, CDR2 YSYEKL. Trimming removed 0 bases from V and 5 bases from J, with 11 bases in between. The CDR3 coding sequence is TGCGCCAGCAGCCAAGACAAGTCGGCAGATAATTCACCCCTCCACTTT. Its translation: CASSQDKSADNSPLHF.

The gene calls are TRBV27 and TRBJ2-5; D is tentatively TRBD1 or TRBD2 (5 bases each). Trimming removed 7 bases at V and 11 bases at J, with 23 bases between. Germline V gene data show CDR1 as MNHEY and CDR2 as SMNVEV (reference sequence). The CDR3 extends over 14 amino acids. The CDR3 DNA sequence: TGTGCCAGCACATTTGGGGGAGCCTACAATGAGCAGTACTTC. Translation gives CASTFGGAYNEQYF.

In this sample, this clonotype turned up a few times. The genes are TRBV12-3 or TRBV12-4 and TRBJ1-4, with a weak D call TRBD1 (5 bases). The CDR3 has 13 residues. Trimming cost V 3 bases and J 10 bases, with 12 bases left between them. The CDR3 region is CASSFSGVGKLFF. The DNA of the CDR3 is TGTGCCAGCAGTTTTTCGGGGGTGGGAAAACTGTTTTTT.

A few counts support this clonotype. J is TRBJ1-3 and V is TRBV6-6; D remains ambiguous. The germline CDR1 and CDR2 sequences are MNHNY and SVGAGI (reference sequence). This CDR3 has 12 residues. Trimming took 6 bases from V and 3 from J, leaving 6 bases between them. This CDR3 is CASRLGGNTIYF. The CDR3 DNA follows: TGTGCCAGCAGACTAGGTGGAAACACCATATATTTT.

The V gene is TRBV2, the J gene TRBJ1-5; D gene ambiguous. The V end was cut by 4 bases, the J end by 5 bases, with 6 bases between. The germline gives CDR1 SNHLY, CDR2 FYNNEI. The CDR3 spans 12 residues. The CDR3 spells CASSGVDQPQHF. The CDR3 DNA reads as TGTGCCAGCAGTGGGGTCGATCAGCCCCAGCATTTT.

The chain carries TRBV6-6 and TRBJ1-1, with D perhaps matching TRBD1 (5 bases). CDR3 length equals 13 residues. The ends were cut back, 9 bases at V and 6 bases at J, with 17 bases in the middle. The germline V gene has CDR1 MNHNY and CDR2 SVGAGI (reference sequence). As DNA, the CDR3 is TGTGCCAGTGGCTCCGGGGGAACCCCTGAAGCTTTCTTT. Protein: CASGSGGTPEAFF.

This chain links TRBV12-3 or TRBV12-4 with TRBJ2-5; D perhaps matches TRBD2 (7 bases). Trimming removed 10 bases from V and 11 bases from J, with 26 bases in between. The CDR3 runs 14 residues. This CDR3 is CAIRGGGKGVEQYF. The DNA of the CDR3 is TGTGCCATCCGAGGGGGGGGGAAGGGAGTTGAGCAGTACTTC.

This clonotype was seen only a few times. This chain uses TRBV14 with TRBJ2-5; possible D gene TRBD2, 6 bases. The ends were cut back, 4 bases at V and 3 bases at J, with 9 bases in the middle. The CDR3 contains 13 residues. Germline CDR1 reads SGHDN; CDR2 reads FVKESK. The CDR3 DNA reads TGTGCCAGCAGCCGTGGGGGGAAAGAGACCCAGTACTTC. Its protein is CASSRGGKETQYF.

This rearrangement joins TRBV7-9 to TRBJ2-1; 8 positions match TRBD1. The length of the CDR3 is 12 residues. V was clipped by 5 bases and J by 12 bases; unmatched bases: 6. CDR1 is SEHNR, CDR2 FQNEAQ, per germline (reference sequence). The CDR3 DNA sequence: TGTGCCAGCAGCAGTGACAGGGGTGGGCAGTTCTTC. This translates into CASSSDRGGQFF.

In its sample, this clonotype was seen many times. This rearrangement joins TRBV20-1 to TRBJ1-5; no reliable D call. The CDR3 is 15 residues long. The germline gives CDR1 DFQATT, CDR2 SNEGSKA (reference sequence). V dropped 0 bases and J dropped 1 base, with 10 bases sitting between them. CDR3 residues: CSARDQEESNQPQHF. As DNA, the CDR3 is TGCAGTGCTAGAGATCAAGAGGAGAGCAATCAGCCCCAGCATTTT.

The chain has TRBV6-2 or TRBV6-3 and TRBJ1-5; no clear D gene. Germline CDR1 MNHEY, CDR2 SVGEGT. The ends were cut back, 3 bases at V and 0 bases at J, with 9 bases in the middle. This CDR3 comprises 15 residues. CDR3 DNA: TGTGCCAGCAGTTATGAAAGATATAGCAATCAGCCCCAGCATTTT. It is translated as CASSYERYSNQPQHF.

This sequence joins TRBV7-8 and TRBJ1-4; a weak D match, TRBD1 (5 bases). Germline V gene lookup returns CDR1 SGHVS and CDR2 FQNEAQ. CDR3 length: 19 amino acids. Trimming removed 5 bases from V and 4 bases from J, with 26 bases in between. CDR3 coding DNA: TGTGCCAGCAGCCCCTCGGTCCCCCAAAGCCCCAGGGATAATGAAAAACTGTTTTTT. It codes for CASSPSVPQSPRDNEKLFF.

CDR3 in amino acids: CASHVNNSPLHF. CDR3 in DNA: TGTGCCAGCCACGTGAATAATTCACCCCTCCACTTT. J is TRBJ1-6 and V is TRBV2, with unresolved D. This CDR3 has 12 residues. Germline assignment: CDR1 SNHLY and CDR2 FYNNEI. Trimming removed 8 bases from V and 5 bases from J, with 7 bases in between.

The chain employs TRBV20-1 and TRBJ2-7; 7 bases fit TRBD1. CDR3 size: 14 residues. CDR1 DFQATT and CDR2 SNEGSKA come from the germline V gene (reference sequence). Trimming took 4 bases from V and 1 from J; bases not matched to a gene: 7. This CDR3 is CSATGRDSSYEQYF. For the CDR3, the DNA is TGCAGTGCTACGGGCAGGGACAGTTCCTACGAGCAGTACTTC.

This chain connects TRBV7-9 to TRBJ2-3; D is unresolved. The CDR3 totals 12 residues. The germline V and J ends were trimmed by 11 bases and 3 bases, with 12 bases remaining between them. Germline CDR1 and CDR2: SEHNR and FQNEAQ (reference sequence). CDR3 in amino acids: CALSISTDTQYF. As DNA, the CDR3 is TGTGCCCTATCCATTTCGACAGATACGCAGTATTTT.

This clonotype occurred a few times. The DNA for the CDR3 is TGTGCCAGCAACACCAGGGGGTACACTGAAGCTTTCTTT. It specifies CASNTRGYTEAFF. V usage is TRBV13 and J usage is TRBJ1-1, with TRBD1 identical over 7 bases. Trimming cost V 7 bases and J 3 bases; bases outside gene matches: 5. CDR1 and CDR2 from the germline V gene are PRHDT and FYEKMQ (reference sequence). The CDR3 consists of 13 residues.

The V gene is TRBV7-2, the J gene TRBJ1-1; a possible D gene is TRBD1 (6 bases). In germline, CDR1 is SGHTA, CDR2 FQGNSA. V lost 5 bases and J 12 bases, leaving 19 bases between the germline ends. This CDR3 region has 13 residues. The CDR3 DNA reads as TGTGCCAGCAGCACCTTCGTAGACAGGTTGACTTTCTTT. This codes for CASSTFVDRLTFF.

In this sample, this clonotype turned up a few times. The chain uses TRBV10-3 and TRBJ1-4, with D hard to call. The CDR3 runs to 17 residues. V lost 0 bases and J 4 bases, leaving 15 bases between the germline ends. The germline V gene encodes CDR1 ENHRY and CDR2 SYGVKD. The CDR3 nucleotides read TGTGCCATCAGTGAGTCGAAAGTGGAGGGTAATAATGAAAAACTGTTTTTT. This codes for CAISESKVEGNNEKLFF.

The V gene is TRBV20-1, the J gene TRBJ2-1; 10 nucleotides align to TRBD1. Germline CDR1 DFQATT, CDR2 SNEGSKA (reference sequence). This CDR3 has 15 residues. The CDR3 sequence: CSSTGDRGTFNEQFF. The CDR3 DNA reads TGCAGCTCGACAGGGGACAGGGGTACGTTCAATGAGCAGTTCTTC.